Following are 30 T cell receptor beta chains from one sample sequenced in a study of T-cell memory formation after mild COVID-19. Via MiXCR, TCRdb re-called the 5' RACE reads, giving one row per CDR3 protein. This sample has approximately 250,000 distinct CDR3 sequences, with 15% to 20% found just once. The specimen was PBMCs or a T cell subset sorted from them (not recorded which). These receptors all stem from a man younger than 35 who had mild COVID-19 (a few samples of this study predate the infection). Cell type and time point are not known.

This clonotype has more than one count but fewer than ten. V is TRBV20-1 and J is TRBJ2-7; possibly TRBD1 or TRBD2 for D (5 bases each). The CDR3 is 12 residues long. Trimming shortened V by 4 bases and J by 3 bases, and 10 bases separated the two germline ends. CDR1 is DFQATT and CDR2 is SNEGSKA in the germline V gene (reference sequence). CDR3 coding DNA: TGCAGTGCTATCCTGGGGGACTACGAGCAGTACTTC. This translates into CSAILGDYEQYF.

This rearrangement joins TRBV3-1 to TRBJ2-5, with D uncertain. CDR1 and CDR2 (germline): LGHDT, YNNKEL (reference sequence). V was trimmed by 4 bases and J by 0 bases, leaving 9 bases between them. The CDR3 covers 14 residues. CDR3 nucleotide sequence: TGTGCCAGCAGCCCTACTATGTACCAAGAGACCCAGTACTTC. Amino acid sequence: CASSPTMYQETQYF.

A few counts support this clonotype. This CDR3 reads CASSSSREGGLAFF. The CDR3, as DNA: TGTGCCAGCAGTTCCTCAAGGGAGGGAGGTTTAGCTTTCTTT. The V and J genes are TRBV28 and TRBJ1-1; D unclear. The CDR3 contains 14 residues. Germline V gives CDR1 MDHEN, CDR2 SYDVKM. V lost 4 bases, J lost 10 bases, and 19 bases lay in between.

The CDR3 protein is CAISNGLKGSYEQYF. CDR3 bases: TGTGCCATCAGCAACGGTCTGAAAGGGTCCTACGAGCAGTACTTC. The chain couples TRBV10-3 to TRBJ2-7; D is ambiguous. Germline lookup yields CDR1 ENHRY and CDR2 SYGVKD. V was pared by 6 bases and J by 1 base, with 16 bases between. This CDR3 comprises 15 residues.

The rearrangement uses TRBV7-9 and TRBJ1-5, with D unclear. Looked up from germline, CDR1 is SEHNR and CDR2 is FQNEAQ (reference sequence). V was pared by 2 bases and J by 0 bases, with 14 bases between. The CDR3 runs to 17 residues. Here the CDR3 reads CASSLRPRLNSNQPQHF. CDR3 in DNA: TGTGCCAGCAGCTTACGCCCCAGACTGAATAGCAATCAGCCCCAGCATTTT.

The rearrangement uses TRBV10-1 and TRBJ1-2, with a weak D call TRBD1 (6 bases). The length of the CDR3 is 13 residues. The V gene lost 5 bases and the J gene lost 5 bases, with 12 bases spanning the gap. Germline loops: CDR1 WNHNN, CDR2 SYGVQD (reference sequence). The CDR3 loop reads CASSPTQGYGYTF. The CDR3 DNA is TGCGCCAGCAGTCCTACCCAGGGGTATGGCTACACCTTC.

In this sample, this clonotype turned up a few times. The chain carries TRBV4-2 and TRBJ2-5; 14 positions match TRBD2. Germline assignment: CDR1 LGHNA and CDR2 YNFKEQ. This CDR3 is 17 amino acids long. The V segment lost 3 bases and the J segment 2 bases; nucleotides outside the gene matches: 5. Here the CDR3 reads CASSHWGLAGDQETQYF. As DNA, the CDR3 is TGTGCCAGCAGCCATTGGGGACTAGCGGGGGATCAAGAGACCCAGTACTTC.

Ten or more counts support this clonotype. The chain joins TRBV7-9 to TRBJ1-4; D is unresolved. Looked up from germline, CDR1 is SEHNR and CDR2 is FQNEAQ (reference sequence). With 3 bases removed from V and 8 bases from J, the gap between germline ends came to 22 bases. This CDR3 comprises 17 residues. CDR3 in DNA: TGTGCCAGCAGCTTCCCCATTGAATTACAAAATAGGGAAAAACTGTTTTTT. Residues: CASSFPIELQNREKLFF.

This clonotype has just a few counts. The chain is built from TRBV7-8 and TRBJ1-1, with D unclear. Germline CDR1 is SGHVS and CDR2 is FQNEAQ. V lost 4 bases and J lost 2, with 17 bases in between. This CDR3 is built from 16 residues. The CDR3 DNA is TGTGCCAGCAGCTATTATCTGAGTCAAGGAAACACTGAAGCTTTCTTT. It translates to CASSYYLSQGNTEAFF. Variable domain in full (rest from reference TRBV7-8 and TRBJ1-1): GAGVSQSPRYKVAKRGQDVALRCDPISGHVSLFWYQQALGQGPEFLTYFQNEAQLDKSGLPSDRFFAERPEGSVSTLKIQRTQQEDSAVYLCASSYYLSQGNTEAFFGQGTRLTVV.

This CDR3 reads CASSLSPTSGETQYF. Written as DNA, the CDR3 is TGCGCCAGCAGCTTGTCCCCGACTAGCGGAGAGACCCAGTACTTC. This sequence joins TRBV5-1 and TRBJ2-5; 9 bases are a match to TRBD2. Germline V lookup: CDR1 SGHRS, CDR2 YFSETQ. V was clipped by 1 base and J by 4 bases; unmatched bases: 5. The CDR3 spans 15 residues.

This clonotype was found a few times. V and J are TRBV12-3 or TRBV12-4 and TRBJ1-1; D is perhaps TRBD1 (6 bases). V was pared by 6 bases and J by 5 bases, with 16 bases between. This CDR3 is 14 amino acids long. This chain's CDR3 is CASSPQGWGTEAFF. The CDR3 nucleotides read TGTGCCAGCAGCCCACAGGGTTGGGGGACTGAAGCTTTCTTT.

This chain connects TRBV25-1 to TRBJ1-4; 9 bases are shared with TRBD1. The CDR3 consists of 15 residues. Germline CDR1 MGHDK, CDR2 SYGVNS. Germline trimming cut 3 bases from V and 8 bases from J; bases unmatched to any gene: 7. The CDR3 DNA follows: TGTGCCAGCAGTGACCCGGGACAGGGCGGGGAAAAACTGTTTTTT. It translates to CASSDPGQGGEKLFF.

The chain joins TRBV7-2 to TRBJ2-3; TRBD2 is a possible D gene (5 bases). V was shortened by 0 bases and J by 3 bases, with 10 bases between the two germline ends. There are 15 residues in the CDR3. Germline CDR1 and CDR2: SGHTA and FQGNSA. CDR3 region: CASSLAYRGTDTQYF. DNA for the CDR3: TGTGCCAGCAGCTTAGCTTACAGAGGGACAGATACGCAGTATTTT.

The chain recombines TRBV28 with TRBJ2-5; D possibly uses TRBD1 or TRBD2 (5 bases each). The CDR3 is 15 residues long. Germline V CDR1 and CDR2: MDHEN, SYDVKM. V gave up 6 bases and J gave up 7 bases, with 21 bases separating them. CDR3 nucleotides: TGTGCCAGCAGGGAGGTTGGGGCAGGGTCGGTGACCCAGTACTTC. This translates into CASREVGAGSVTQYF.

This clonotype was observed a few times. The CDR3 is CASSYSRTSGSYEQYV. For the CDR3, the DNA is TGTGCCAGCAGTTACTCAAGAACTAGCGGGAGTTACGAGCAGTACGTC. The chain couples TRBV6-2 or TRBV6-3 to TRBJ2-7; 11 nucleotides match TRBD2. J was trimmed by 4 bases and V by 0 bases; bases with no gene match: 5. CDR1 and CDR2 (germline): MNHEY, SVGEGT. The CDR3 covers 16 residues.

This rearrangement joins TRBV24-1 to TRBJ2-5; no reliable D call. Germline V gene sequence: CDR1 KGHDR, CDR2 SFDVKD. Trimming left V 4 bases short and J 1 base short, with 15 bases between. This CDR3 contains 16 residues. The CDR3 bases are TGTGCCACCAGTGACCGCGAAGACGGATTCCAAGAGACCCAGTACTTC. Protein product: CATSDREDGFQETQYF.

This clonotype was found a few times. This rearrangement joins TRBV4-3 to TRBJ2-6; no reliable D call. The CDR3 has 14 amino acids. The V end was cut by 10 bases, the J end by 0 bases, with 10 bases between. Per germline, CDR1 LGHNA and CDR2 YSLEER. The CDR3 coding sequence is TGCGCCACTGCCCCAGACTCTGGGGCCAACGTCCTGACTTTC. Translated: CATAPDSGANVLTF.

This clonotype has only a few counts. J is TRBJ1-2 and V is TRBV7-3; the D gene is possibly TRBD1 (6 bases). Germline assignment: CDR1 SGHTA and CDR2 FQGTGA. V was clipped by 6 bases and J by 7 bases, with 21 bases between them. CDR3 size: 15 residues. The CDR3 sequence is CASSQVGGLSAGYTF. CDR3 DNA sequence: TGTGCCAGCAGTCAGGTCGGGGGGCTGTCGGCTGGCTACACCTTC.

This clonotype was observed a handful of times. The rearrangement uses TRBV24-1 and TRBJ2-7, with D unclear. V lost 8 bases, J lost 4 bases, and 11 bases lay in between. Germline loops: CDR1 KGHDR, CDR2 SFDVKD. The CDR3 is 12 amino acids. The DNA for the CDR3 is TGTGCCACCATAAGCTTTGGTTACGAGCAGTACGTC. It specifies CATISFGYEQYV.

The V gene is TRBV24-1, the J gene TRBJ2-3; D is perhaps TRBD2 (6 bases). The germline V gene encodes CDR1 KGHDR and CDR2 SFDVKD. With 4 bases removed from V and 2 bases from J, the gap between germline ends came to 15 bases. The CDR3 is 16 residues long. DNA of the CDR3: TGTGCCACCAGTGACGGGAGTCGATTATACACAGATACGCAGTATTTT. Its protein is CATSDGSRLYTDTQYF.

The CDR3 sequence: CASSFGGSTGNTIYF. The CDR3 bases are TGTGCCAGCAGCTTCGGGGGCTCAACTGGAAACACCATATATTTT. The V and J genes are TRBV7-2 and TRBJ1-3, with a weak D call TRBD1 (6 bases). Trimming pared 3 bases from V and 2 bases from J, leaving 11 bases between. CDR3 size: 15 residues. Germline values: CDR1 SGHTA, CDR2 FQGNSA.

The rearrangement links TRBV30 to TRBJ2-2; maybe TRBD2 (7 bases). This CDR3 is 15 amino acids long. Trimming shortened V by 2 bases and J by 5 bases, and 15 bases separated the two germline ends. Germline V lookup: CDR1 GTSNPN, CDR2 SVGIG (reference sequence). The CDR3 region has the DNA TGTGCCTGGAGTCGGCGGGGGCGAAGAACCGGGGAGCTGTTTTTT. It codes for CAWSRRGRRTGELFF.

This clonotype showed up many times. The V gene is TRBV4-3, the J gene TRBJ2-3; the match to TRBD2 covers 7 bases. The V gene's germline CDR1 is LGHNA and CDR2 YSLEER. Losses at the gene ends were 0 bases for V and 0 bases for J; bases not matched to a gene: 12. This CDR3 spans 19 amino acids. In DNA, the CDR3 is TGCGCCAGCAGCCAAGATCGGAGACTAGCCCCCCGGAGCACAGATACGCAGTATTTT. This codes for CASSQDRRLAPRSTDTQYF.

In this sample, this clonotype turned up a few times. The rearrangement links TRBV6-6 to TRBJ1-2, with TRBD1 as a possible D gene (5 bases). The V gene lost 2 bases and the J gene lost 0 bases, with 13 bases spanning the gap. Germline V lookup: CDR1 MNHNY, CDR2 SVGAGI (reference sequence). The CDR3 spans 16 residues. In DNA, the CDR3 is TGTGCCAGCAGTTACCGGGCGGTGACAGCTAACTATGGCTACACCTTC. Its protein product is CASSYRAVTANYGYTF.

The chain joins TRBV5-1 to TRBJ2-7; D ambiguous. CDR1 is SGHRS, CDR2 YFSETQ, per germline. CDR3 length: 12 residues. V lost 7 bases and J lost 0, with 8 bases in between. CDR3 nucleotides: TGCGCCAGCTCGGGTTCCTCCTACGAGCAGTACTTC. It is translated as CASSGSSYEQYF.

This clonotype was counted at least ten times. This rearrangement joins TRBV12-3 or TRBV12-4 to TRBJ2-1, with a tentative D call TRBD2 (5 bases). Between the trimmed V and J ends, which lost 3 bases and 3 bases, there was a span of 12 bases. CDR3 size: 15 residues. The CDR3 protein is CASSFGEGYYNEQFF. The CDR3 bases are TGTGCCAGCAGTTTTGGCGAGGGATACTACAATGAGCAGTTCTTC.

This chain connects TRBV12-3 or TRBV12-4 to TRBJ2-7, with D uncertain. V was trimmed by 3 bases and J by 2 bases, leaving 5 bases between them. The CDR3 sequence is 12 residues long. The CDR3 coding sequence is TGTGCCAGCAGTTTTTTCCCCTACGAGCAGTACTTC. Amino acid sequence: CASSFFPYEQYF.

The CDR3 loop is CASSLGTGWGVGQYF. Written as DNA, the CDR3 is TGTGCCAGCAGCTTGGGGACAGGCTGGGGGGTGGGGCAGTATTTT. The chain is built from TRBV7-8 and TRBJ2-3; TRBD1 agrees at 8 bases. This CDR3 region has 15 residues. The J segment lost 11 bases and the V segment lost 3 bases, leaving 13 bases of the junction unmatched. Germline assignment: CDR1 SGHVS and CDR2 FQNEAQ.

This clonotype appeared a few times. The chain joins TRBV29-1 to TRBJ2-7, with 9 positions matching TRBD1. Germline V gene sequence: CDR1 SQVTM, CDR2 ANQGSEA. CDR3 length: 14 amino acids. V shed 3 bases and J 0 bases; nucleotides not matched to a gene: 3. The CDR3 protein is CSVDRTGVSYEQYV. The CDR3 DNA follows: TGCAGCGTTGACCGGACAGGGGTCTCCTACGAGCAGTACGTC.

The J gene is TRBJ1-1, the V gene TRBV5-1; TRBD1 matches 9 bases. Per the germline V gene, CDR1 is SGHRS and CDR2 is YFSETQ. The junction had 1 base not matched to a gene; V was cut back by 3 bases and J by 7 bases. This CDR3 contains 12 residues. The CDR3 DNA reads TGCGCCAGCAGCTCGGACAGGGGTGAAGCTTTCTTT. This sequence encodes CASSSDRGEAFF.